Presented here are 30 T cell receptor beta chains from one specimen sequenced in a study of breast tumors, draining lymph nodes, adjacent tissues. The lymph nodes were axillary draining lymph nodes from breast cancer patients. TCRdb re-called the multiplex PCR reads through MiXCR, storing one row per CDR3 protein. This table has about 230,000 distinct CDR3 sequences, 32% appearing once. Sequenced: axillary lymph node tissue. These receptors were taken from a female donor with breast cancer. Some clones in this sample may be carry-over from other donors' samples.

This clonotype was detected a few times. The chain links TRBV6-1 to TRBJ2-7, with D unresolved. The V end lost 5 bases, the J end lost 0 bases, and 5 bases lay between the germline ends. Germline loops: CDR1 MNHNS, CDR2 SASEGT. This CDR3 region has 12 residues. The CDR3 sequence is CASSQPSYEQYF. CDR3 DNA: TGTGCCAGCAGTCAACCCTCCTACGAGCAGTACTTC.

The gene calls are TRBV24-1 and TRBJ2-1; tentative D call: TRBD2 (6 bases). V shed 5 bases and J shed 6 bases, with 19 bases lying between them. CDR3 size: 16 residues. CDR1 and CDR2 (germline): KGHDR, SFDVKD. CDR3 nucleotides: TGTGCCACCAGTGGTTCGACCGGGACTTTCTGCAATGAGCAGTTCTTC. It encodes CATSGSTGTFCNEQFF.

This chain connects TRBV5-5 to TRBJ2-3; a weak D match, TRBD2 (6 bases). The CDR3 extends over 16 amino acids. CDR1 and CDR2 (germline): SGHKS, YYEKEE (reference sequence). Trimming stripped 3 bases from V and 6 bases from J, with 20 bases between. The CDR3 DNA reads as TGTGCCAGCAGCTCTACCGGGACTGGAGCCACGGATACGCAGTATTTT. Residues: CASSSTGTGATDTQYF.

For this clonotype: One base away lies a much larger clone, so this may be a sequencing read error. J is TRBJ1-5 and V is TRBV6-5; 9 nucleotides agree with TRBD1. The CDR3 loop spans 14 amino acids. Germline V gene lookup returns CDR1 MNHEY and CDR2 SVGAGI. The CDR3 region is CAGSYRTGDQPQHF. DNA of the CDR3: TGTGCCGGCAGTTACAGGACAGGGGATCAGCCCCAGCATTTT.

This clonotype has a count of ten or more. The rearrangement links TRBV5-1 to TRBJ2-5; D might be TRBD1 or TRBD2, each matching 5 bases. V dropped 0 bases and J dropped 4 bases, with 10 bases sitting between them. There are 14 residues in the CDR3. Germline loops: CDR1 SGHRS, CDR2 YFSETQ. CDR3 nucleotides: TGCGCCAGCAGCTTGGCTGGGACCACAGAGACCCAGTACTTC. Amino acids: CASSLAGTTETQYF.

Worth noting for this clonotype: Since a much larger clone is just one base distant, this may be a read error. This rearrangement joins TRBV9 to TRBJ2-2; 10 bases are shared with TRBD2. Per germline, CDR1 SGDLS and CDR2 YYNGEE. The CDR3 runs to 15 residues. The CDR3 loop is CASSAGLAETGELLF. The DNA for the CDR3 is TGTGCCAGCAGCGCCGGACTAGCGGAGACCGGGGAGCTGCTTTTT.

This clonotype was detected ten times or more. J is TRBJ2-1 and V is TRBV10-3; 9 bases fit TRBD2. From germline, CDR1 is ENHRY and CDR2 SYGVKD. Trimming took 4 bases from V and 8 from J; bases not matched to a gene: 9. This CDR3 is built from 15 residues. The CDR3 region is CAISGSGRPGDEQFF. CDR3 coding DNA: TGTGCCATCAGTGGGAGCGGGAGGCCGGGCGATGAGCAGTTCTTC.

Regarding this clonotype: A much larger clonotype is one base distant, so this may be a read error. The chain is built from TRBV6-6 and TRBJ2-3; 9 bases line up with TRBD1. Germline V CDR1 and CDR2: MNHNY, SVGAGI (reference sequence). V was clipped by 5 bases and J by 2 bases; unmatched bases: 2. This CDR3 is 14 amino acids long. This CDR3 reads CASSRTGDTDTQYF. In DNA, the CDR3 is TGTGCCAGCAGTCGGACAGGGGACACAGATACGCAGTATTTT.

This clonotype was counted between two and nine times. Here the CDR3 reads CASSLYAGGYEQYF. CDR3 nucleotide sequence: TGTGCCAGCAGTTTATATGCGGGAGGCTACGAGCAGTACTTC. The chain recombines TRBV27 with TRBJ2-7, with 8 bases that match TRBD2. V dropped 1 base and J dropped 3; count of bases not matched to a gene: 2. Germline CDR1 is MNHEY and CDR2 is SMNVEV (reference sequence). The CDR3 consists of 14 residues.

The CDR3 here is CASSDSGLAGESEQYF. The CDR3 nucleotides read TGTGCCAGTAGTGACTCCGGACTAGCGGGAGAAAGCGAGCAGTACTTC. The rearrangement links TRBV19 to TRBJ2-7; 13 positions agree with TRBD2. The V gene end was trimmed by 5 bases and the J gene end by 6 bases; junction bases not matched to a gene: 10. The CDR3 is made up of 16 amino acids. The germline V gene has CDR1 LNHDA and CDR2 SQIVND (reference sequence).

Only a few counts were recorded for this clonotype. This rearrangement joins TRBV10-1 to TRBJ2-2, with D possibly matching TRBD2 (5 bases). Germline-derived CDR1 and CDR2 are WNHNN and SYGVQD (reference sequence). V lost 5 bases, J lost 7 bases, and 14 bases lay in between. CDR3 length: 14 amino acids. This CDR3 is CASSSGRTGGELFF. The CDR3 DNA sequence: TGCGCCAGCAGTTCGGGGAGAACTGGCGGGGAGCTGTTTTTT.

This clonotype was detected only a few times. The chain has TRBV3-1 and TRBJ2-1, with TRBD2 matching over 8 bases. The germline V gene has CDR1 LGHDT and CDR2 YNNKEL (reference sequence). The CDR3 has 15 residues. Losses at the gene ends were 4 bases for V and 8 bases for J; bases not matched to a gene: 10. The CDR3 DNA follows: TGTGCCAGCAGCCGGACGGGAGGGCCATCGGATGAGCAGTTCTTC. This encodes CASSRTGGPSDEQFF.

This clonotype was counted at least ten times. This chain connects TRBV12-3 or TRBV12-4 to TRBJ2-1; D might be TRBD2 (6 bases). This CDR3 region has 17 residues. Trimming shortened V by 3 bases and J by 7 bases, and 22 bases separated the two germline ends. This CDR3 is CASSLPRDGSRWNEQFF. The CDR3 coding sequence is TGTGCCAGCAGTTTGCCGCGCGACGGGAGTCGTTGGAATGAGCAGTTCTTC.

This clonotype was found once. One end of the junction does not line up with germline, which may come from a read error. The rearrangement uses TRBV29-1 and TRBJ1-2; the D gene is possibly TRBD1 (6 bases). The CDR3 runs to 11 residues. The germline CDR1 and CDR2 sequences are SQVTM and ANQGSEA. The CDR3 protein is CSVEGEDGYTF. CDR3 sequence (DNA): TGCAGCGTCGAGGGGGAGGACGGCTACACGTTC.

V and J are TRBV20-1 and TRBJ2-1; D possibly matches TRBD1 or TRBD2 (6 bases each). Trimming stripped 1 base from V and 5 bases from J, with 21 bases between. This CDR3 is 17 amino acids long. Germline assignment: CDR1 DFQATT and CDR2 SNEGSKA (reference sequence). CDR3 nucleotide sequence: TGCAGTGCTAGAGGAGGGGGGTTGGGGGAGACGGACAATGAGCAGTTCTTC. Encoded protein: CSARGGGLGETDNEQFF.

This clonotype was observed a handful of times. A clone one base away is much larger, so this may be a read error. The CDR3 is CASSLGAGNHPQHF. CDR3 nucleotides: TGCGCCAGCAGCTTGGGGGCCGGCAATCACCCCCAGCATTTT. The chain is built from TRBV5-1 and TRBJ1-5; D unresolved. The length of the CDR3 is 14 residues. The germline V gene has CDR1 SGHRS and CDR2 YFSETQ. The full variable domain, with the rest looked up from reference TRBV5-1 and TRBJ1-5, is KAGVTQTPRYLIKTRGQQVTLSCSPISGHRSVSWYQQTPGQGLQFLFEYFSETQRNKGNFPGRFSGRQFSNSRSEMNVSTLELGDSALYLCASSLGAGNHPQHFGDGTRLSIL.

The chain links TRBV15 to TRBJ2-2, with 8 bases matching TRBD1. The CDR3 is 15 residues long. Losses at the gene ends were 5 bases for V and 13 bases for J; bases not matched to a gene: 15. CDR1 and CDR2 (germline): LNHNV, YYDKDF (reference sequence). As DNA, the CDR3 is TGTGCCACCAGCGAAACAGGGGGGACGATAGGGACGCTGTTTTTT. Its protein is CATSETGGTIGTLFF.

This clonotype occurred many times. The genes are TRBV11-1 and TRBJ2-7; TRBD2 might be the D (6 bases). The CDR3 extends over 13 amino acids. V was pared by 1 base and J by 9 bases, with 13 bases between. Looked up from germline, CDR1 is SGHAT and CDR2 is FQDESV (reference sequence). Written as DNA, the CDR3 is TGTGCCAGCAGCTTAGATTTCCGGGACTGGCAGTACTTC. Translated: CASSLDFRDWQYF.

The table lists this clonotype with many counts. The chain is built from TRBV20-1 and TRBJ1-5; TRBD1 matches at 7 bases. With V trimmed by 5 bases and J by 4 bases, 11 bases remained unmatched. This CDR3 is built from 15 residues. Germline CDR1 and CDR2: DFQATT and SNEGSKA (reference sequence). CDR3 protein: CSALTGEGVNQPQHF. The CDR3 region has the DNA TGCAGTGCTCTAACAGGGGAGGGGGTTAATCAGCCCCAGCATTTT.

This clonotype was counted many times. This rearrangement joins TRBV5-1 to TRBJ1-2, with D possibly matching TRBD1 (5 bases). V gave up 4 bases and J gave up 4 bases, with 14 bases separating them. This CDR3 region has 14 residues. The germline gives CDR1 SGHRS, CDR2 YFSETQ. The CDR3 sequence is CASSPGGTAYGYTF. As DNA, the CDR3 is TGCGCCAGCAGCCCTGGAGGGACGGCCTATGGCTACACCTTC.

This clonotype was detected ten times or more. The V gene is TRBV7-3, the J gene TRBJ2-1; tentatively, D is TRBD1 (6 bases). Per germline, CDR1 SGHTA and CDR2 FQGTGA. This CDR3 spans 15 amino acids. V lost 5 bases, J lost 4 bases, and 15 bases lay in between. As DNA, the CDR3 is TGTGCCAGCAGCCCGCGAGTGGGGACATACAATGAGCAGTTCTTC. This translates into CASSPRVGTYNEQFF.

This clonotype has ten or more counts. This rearrangement joins TRBV4-2 to TRBJ1-6; D not certain. CDR1 LGHNA and CDR2 YNFKEQ come from the germline V gene. This CDR3 comprises 14 residues. Trimming took 1 base from V and 9 from J, leaving 10 bases between them. CDR3 DNA: TGTGCCAGCAGCCAAGGGGAGAGACCTTCACCCCTCCACTTT. Its protein product is CASSQGERPSPLHF.

This clonotype was observed many times. The chain uses TRBV2 and TRBJ2-1; TRBD2 agrees at 8 bases. V was clipped by 8 bases and J by 6 bases; unmatched bases: 6. The CDR3 covers 13 residues. CDR1 is SNHLY and CDR2 is FYNNEI in the germline V gene. CDR3: CASRSGSGNEQFF. The CDR3, as DNA: TGTGCCAGCCGGAGCGGGAGCGGCAATGAGCAGTTCTTC.

Many counts were recorded for this clonotype. The chain recombines TRBV20-1 with TRBJ2-1; 11 nucleotides line up with TRBD1. V dropped 6 bases and J dropped 7; count of bases not matched to a gene: 8. CDR3 size: 14 residues. Germline loops: CDR1 DFQATT, CDR2 SNEGSKA (reference sequence). CDR3 in DNA: TGCAGTGCGCGGGCCGGGACAGGGGGAAATGAGCAGTTCTTC. It specifies CSARAGTGGNEQFF.

This clonotype was seen many times. V is TRBV20-1 and J is TRBJ2-7; possibly TRBD1 or TRBD2 for D (5 bases each). V was shortened by 3 bases and J by 4 bases, with 10 bases between the two germline ends. The germline V gene encodes CDR1 DFQATT and CDR2 SNEGSKA (reference sequence). CDR3 length: 12 residues. CDR3 DNA sequence: TGCAGTGCTAGTCGAGGGGAGTACGAGCAGTACTTC. Translating it yields CSASRGEYEQYF.

This clonotype was picked up many times. The rearrangement links TRBV19 to TRBJ2-2; TRBD2 is a possible D gene (7 bases). The CDR3 spans 16 residues. Germline V lookup: CDR1 LNHDA, CDR2 SQIVND (reference sequence). V lost 6 bases to trimming and J lost 1 base, with 15 bases between them. CDR3 nucleotide sequence: TGTGCCAGTAGCCTGTCGGGGGGCGTGAACACCGGGGAGCTGTTTTTT. This translates into CASSLSGGVNTGELFF.

This chain uses TRBV12-3 or TRBV12-4 with TRBJ2-5; D may be TRBD2 (5 bases). The CDR3 runs 13 residues. Trimming removed 3 bases at V and 5 bases at J, with 10 bases between. The CDR3 protein is CASSFLAEETQYF. For the CDR3, the DNA is TGTGCCAGCAGTTTCCTAGCAGAGGAGACCCAGTACTTC.

This clonotype was recorded a few times. This may stem from a read error, because a much larger clone lies one nucleotide away. V is TRBV20-1 and J is TRBJ2-1; 9 positions match TRBD2. This CDR3 is built from 13 residues. Unmatched junction bases numbered 8, after V lost 7 bases and J lost 7 bases. Germline CDR1 DFQATT, CDR2 SNEGSKA (reference sequence). The CDR3 bases are TGCAGTGTTATAGCGGGAGTAAAGAATGAGCAGTTCTTC. Protein: CSVIAGVKNEQFF.

Turning to this clonotype: This CDR3 is missing its conserved last phenylalanine or tryptophan, likely due to a read error. The limits of the CDR3 on the DNA are not certain, so only TCRdb's listed CDR3 is given. The V and J genes are TRBV6-7 and TRBJ2-1; TRBD1, as called in the table, went unchecked against the DNA. Being an ORF, TRBV6-7 has a function that is uncertain. Both ends counted, the CDR3 spans 12 residues. CDR3 protein: CASSYSRPTGVL.

Comments on this clonotype: Since a much larger clone is just one base distant, this may be a read error. The rearrangement uses TRBV7-9 and TRBJ2-1; tentatively, D is TRBD1 (5 bases). Looked up from germline, CDR1 is SEHNR and CDR2 is FQNEAQ (reference sequence). The CDR3 extends over 15 amino acids. CDR3 protein: CASSPAGLIQGEQLF. The CDR3, as DNA: TGTGCCAGCAGCCCCGCAGGCTTGATTCAGGGTGAGCAGCTCTTC.